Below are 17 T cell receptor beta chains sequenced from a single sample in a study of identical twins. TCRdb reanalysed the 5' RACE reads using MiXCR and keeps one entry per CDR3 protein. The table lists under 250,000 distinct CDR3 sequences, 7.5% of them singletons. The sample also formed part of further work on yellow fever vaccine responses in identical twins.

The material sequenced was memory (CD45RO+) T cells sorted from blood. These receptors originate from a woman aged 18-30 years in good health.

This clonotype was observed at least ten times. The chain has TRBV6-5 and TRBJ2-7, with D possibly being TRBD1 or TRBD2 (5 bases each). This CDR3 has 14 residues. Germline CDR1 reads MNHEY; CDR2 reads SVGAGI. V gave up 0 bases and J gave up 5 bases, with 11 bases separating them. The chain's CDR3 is CASSYSVRGDEQYF. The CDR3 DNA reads TGTGCCAGCAGTTACTCCGTTAGGGGAGACGAGCAGTACTTC.

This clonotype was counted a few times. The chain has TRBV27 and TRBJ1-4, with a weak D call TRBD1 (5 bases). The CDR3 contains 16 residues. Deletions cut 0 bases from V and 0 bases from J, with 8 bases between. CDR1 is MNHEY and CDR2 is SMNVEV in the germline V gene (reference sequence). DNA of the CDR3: TGTGCCAGCAGTTTATCGCCCAGGGCAACTAATGAAAAACTGTTTTTT. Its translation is CASSLSPRATNEKLFF.

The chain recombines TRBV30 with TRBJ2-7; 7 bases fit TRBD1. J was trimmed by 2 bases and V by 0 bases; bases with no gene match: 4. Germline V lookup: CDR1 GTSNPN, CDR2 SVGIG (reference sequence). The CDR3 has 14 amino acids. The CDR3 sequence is CAWSVIGTAYEQYF. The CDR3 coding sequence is TGTGCCTGGAGTGTGATCGGGACAGCCTACGAGCAGTACTTC.

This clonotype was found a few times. CDR3 in DNA: TGTGCCAGCAGACGACTATCTAGCACAGATACGCAGTATTTT. As protein: CASRRLSSTDTQYF. The chain has TRBV12-3 or TRBV12-4 and TRBJ2-3; the D gene is possibly TRBD2 (5 bases). V was trimmed by 6 bases and J by 0 bases, leaving 10 bases between them. The CDR3 is 14 residues long.

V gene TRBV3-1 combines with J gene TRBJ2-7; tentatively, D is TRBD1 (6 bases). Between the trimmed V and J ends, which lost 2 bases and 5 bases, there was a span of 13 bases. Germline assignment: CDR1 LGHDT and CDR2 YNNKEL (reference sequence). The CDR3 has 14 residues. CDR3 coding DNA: TGTGCCAGCAGCCAAACTCAGGGGCGGCACGAGCAGTACTTC. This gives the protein CASSQTQGRHEQYF.

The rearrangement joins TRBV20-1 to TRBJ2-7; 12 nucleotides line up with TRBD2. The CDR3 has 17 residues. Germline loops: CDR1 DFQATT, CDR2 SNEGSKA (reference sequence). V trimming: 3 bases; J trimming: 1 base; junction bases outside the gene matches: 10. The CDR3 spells CSASGLAGGVFSYEQYF. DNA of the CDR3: TGCAGTGCTAGTGGTCTAGCGGGAGGGGTTTTTTCCTACGAGCAGTACTTC.

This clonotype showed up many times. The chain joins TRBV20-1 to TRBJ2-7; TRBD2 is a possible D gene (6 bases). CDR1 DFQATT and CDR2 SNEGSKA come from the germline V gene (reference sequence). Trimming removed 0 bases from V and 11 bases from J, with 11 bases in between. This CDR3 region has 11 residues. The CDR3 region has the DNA TGCAGTGCTAGAGAGTGGGAGGCTGAGTACTTC. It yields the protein CSAREWEAEYF.

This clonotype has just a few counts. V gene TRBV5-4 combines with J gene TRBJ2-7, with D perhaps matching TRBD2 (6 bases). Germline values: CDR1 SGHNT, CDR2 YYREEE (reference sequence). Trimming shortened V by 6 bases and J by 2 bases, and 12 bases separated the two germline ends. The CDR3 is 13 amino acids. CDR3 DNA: TGTGCCAGCAAACCCGGGGGAGCCTACGAGCAGTACTTC. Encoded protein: CASKPGGAYEQYF.

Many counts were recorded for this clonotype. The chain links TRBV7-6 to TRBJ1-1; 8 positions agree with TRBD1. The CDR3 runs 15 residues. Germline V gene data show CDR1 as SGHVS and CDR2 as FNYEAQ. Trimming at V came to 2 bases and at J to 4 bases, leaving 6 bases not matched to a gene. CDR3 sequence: CASSLRTGIPTEAFF. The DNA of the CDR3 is TGTGCCAGCAGCTTACGGACAGGGATTCCCACTGAAGCTTTCTTT. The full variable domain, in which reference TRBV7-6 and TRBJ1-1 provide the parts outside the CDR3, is GAGVSQSPRYKVTKRGQDVALRCDPISGHVSLYWYRQALGQGPEFLTYFNYEAQQDKSGLPNDRFSAERPEGSISTLTIQRTEQRDSAMYRCASSLRTGIPTEAFFGQGTRLTVV.

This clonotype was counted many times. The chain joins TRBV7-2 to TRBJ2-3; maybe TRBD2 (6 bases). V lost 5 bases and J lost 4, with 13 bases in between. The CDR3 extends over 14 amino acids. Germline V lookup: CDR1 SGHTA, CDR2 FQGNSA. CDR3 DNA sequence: TGTGCCAGCAGCAGGAGGGCCGGGGCAGATACGCAGTATTTT. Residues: CASSRRAGADTQYF.

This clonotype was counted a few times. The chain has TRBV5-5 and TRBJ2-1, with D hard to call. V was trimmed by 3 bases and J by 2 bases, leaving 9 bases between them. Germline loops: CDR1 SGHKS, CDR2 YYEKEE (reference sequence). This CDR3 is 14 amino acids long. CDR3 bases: TGTGCCAGCAGCTGGCAGTCGGCCTACAATGAGCAGTTCTTC. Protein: CASSWQSAYNEQFF.

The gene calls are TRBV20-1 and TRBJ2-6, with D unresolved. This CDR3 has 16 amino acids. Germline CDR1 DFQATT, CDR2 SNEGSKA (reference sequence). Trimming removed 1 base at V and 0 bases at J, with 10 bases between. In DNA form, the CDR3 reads TGCAGTGCTAGAGCATATGGGGACTCTGGGGCCAACGTCCTGACTTTC. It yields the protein CSARAYGDSGANVLTF.

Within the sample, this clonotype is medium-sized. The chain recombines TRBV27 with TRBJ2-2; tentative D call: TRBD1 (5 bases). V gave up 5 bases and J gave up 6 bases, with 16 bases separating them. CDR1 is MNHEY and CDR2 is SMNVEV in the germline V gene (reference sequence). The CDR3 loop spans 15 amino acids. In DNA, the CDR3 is TGTGCCAGCAGTCAGCAGGGTGGTAGATCCGGGGAGCTGTTTTTT. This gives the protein CASSQQGGRSGELFF.

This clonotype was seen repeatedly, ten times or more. In DNA, the CDR3 is TGCAGCGTTGAAGTAACAGGGGGCGTCGGTCAGTATTTT. It encodes CSVEVTGGVGQYF. The J gene is TRBJ2-3, the V gene TRBV29-1, with TRBD1 matching over 9 bases. The length of the CDR3 is 13 residues. V shed 1 base, J shed 12 bases, and the junction held 8 bases outside the gene matches. Germline V gene lookup returns CDR1 SQVTM and CDR2 ANQGSEA.

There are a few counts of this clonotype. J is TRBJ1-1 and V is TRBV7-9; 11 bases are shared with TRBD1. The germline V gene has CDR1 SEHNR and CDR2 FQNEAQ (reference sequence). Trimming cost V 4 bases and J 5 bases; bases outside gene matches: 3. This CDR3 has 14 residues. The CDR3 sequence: CASSWGTGGTEAFF. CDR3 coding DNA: TGTGCCAGCAGCTGGGGGACAGGGGGGACTGAAGCTTTCTTT.

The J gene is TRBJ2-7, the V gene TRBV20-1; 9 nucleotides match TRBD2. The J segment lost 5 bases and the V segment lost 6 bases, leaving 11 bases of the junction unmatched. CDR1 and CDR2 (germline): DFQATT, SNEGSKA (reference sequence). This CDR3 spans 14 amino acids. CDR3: CSAFSGLASDEQYF. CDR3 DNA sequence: TGCAGTGCCTTCTCGGGACTAGCTTCGGACGAGCAGTACTTC.

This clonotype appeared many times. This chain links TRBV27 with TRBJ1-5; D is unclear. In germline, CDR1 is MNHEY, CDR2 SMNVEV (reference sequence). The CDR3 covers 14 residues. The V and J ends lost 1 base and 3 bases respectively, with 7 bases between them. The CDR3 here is CASSLWAHNQPQHF. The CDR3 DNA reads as TGTGCCAGCAGTTTATGGGCGCACAATCAGCCCCAGCATTTT.